The 30 T cell receptor beta chains in this list originate from one sample, sequenced in a study of shared clonotypes between healthy human individuals (TCRdb year 2020). CD8 naive samples were CD45RO-negative cells positively selected for CCR7, giving a CD45RA+CCR7+ population that excluded TemRA cells. Library preparation used the immunoSEQ multiplex PCR assay. The table was pulled from immuneACCESS by TCRdb, which kept in-frame rearrangements only. Such tables lose some clones; where checked, under half of the loss comes from unresolved V genes, and the rest has no known cause. Across this sample there are around 2.1 million clones, with 85% to 95% seen only once. Under 2% of the sample lies in the top ten. The material sequenced was naive CD8+ T cells from PBMCs. In light of the paper, this sample's cell subset or site label describes: CD45RA+CCR7+. The receptor source for this set is a man between 18 and 35 years old in good health. Some clones in this sample may be carry-over from other donors' samples.

The chain employs TRBV4-2 and TRBJ1-1, with D maybe TRBD1 (5 bases). V was cut by 0 bases and J by 5 bases, with 16 bases left in between. The CDR3 is made up of 16 amino acids. The V gene's germline CDR1 is LGHNA and CDR2 YNFKEQ. CDR3 protein: CASSQDLWAGFTEAFF. CDR3 nucleotide sequence: TGTGCCAGCAGCCAAGATCTTTGGGCAGGGTTTACTGAAGCTTTCTTT.

The gene calls are TRBV11-2 and TRBJ2-1; 8 nucleotides line up with TRBD2. Germline loops: CDR1 SGHAT, CDR2 FQNNGV. With 5 bases clipped from V and 9 bases from J, the junction kept 12 bases outside the gene matches. The CDR3 spans 15 residues. The CDR3 loop reads CASSPAGEGRVEQFF. The CDR3 DNA reads TGTGCCAGCAGCCCAGCGGGAGAGGGGAGGGTTGAGCAGTTCTTC.

The chain employs TRBV28 and TRBJ2-3; 10 bases align to TRBD2. The V segment lost 6 bases and the J segment 2 bases; nucleotides outside the gene matches: 20. The CDR3 loop spans 20 amino acids. Germline V gene data show CDR1 as MDHEN and CDR2 as SYDVKM. CDR3 nucleotides: TGTGCCAGCAGCATCGGACTAGCGGTTACTAGAGGGTCCCACACAGATACGCAGTATTTT. It translates to CASSIGLAVTRGSHTDTQYF.

V usage is TRBV4-2 and J usage is TRBJ2-1, with D tentatively TRBD1 (6 bases). The germline gives CDR1 LGHNA, CDR2 YNFKEQ. The V and J ends lost 2 bases and 10 bases respectively, with 15 bases between them. The CDR3 contains 14 residues. The CDR3 DNA sequence: TGTGCCAGCAGCCAACCTACAGGGTTATCCGAGCAGTTCTTC. This translates into CASSQPTGLSEQFF.

The chain joins TRBV6-1 to TRBJ1-5; no definite D call. CDR1 and CDR2 from the germline V gene are MNHNS and SASEGT. The CDR3 is 12 residues long. The V end lost 6 bases, the J end lost 4 bases, and 7 bases lay between the germline ends. The CDR3 region is CASRATNQPQHF. The CDR3 DNA sequence: TGTGCCAGCAGGGCCACAAATCAGCCCCAGCATTTT.

The chain links TRBV7-8 to TRBJ2-1; 12 nucleotides agree with TRBD2. Germline V gene sequence: CDR1 SGHVS, CDR2 FQNEAQ. V gave up 1 base and J gave up 2 bases; unmatched junction bases: 6. The CDR3 runs to 18 residues. The CDR3, as DNA: TGTGCCAGCAGCTTAGGTCTAGCGGGAGGGTCAACCTACAATGAGCAGTTCTTC. Translating gives CASSLGLAGGSTYNEQFF.

V gene TRBV6-5 combines with J gene TRBJ2-1, with D hard to call. The germline gives CDR1 MNHEY, CDR2 SVGAGI. This CDR3 has 15 residues. V was trimmed by 6 bases and J by 0 bases, leaving 12 bases between them. CDR3 region: CASRVGKNSYNEQFF. The CDR3, as DNA: TGTGCCAGCAGGGTGGGTAAGAACTCCTACAATGAGCAGTTCTTC.

This clone has a single count. The rearrangement uses TRBV19 and TRBJ2-1, with 7 nucleotides matching TRBD1. This CDR3 spans 16 amino acids. Germline V gene sequence: CDR1 LNHDA, CDR2 SQIVND (reference sequence). Germline trimming cut 2 bases from V and 1 base from J; bases unmatched to any gene: 5. Written as DNA, the CDR3 is TGTGCCAGTAGTATAACCGCGACAGGGTCCTACAATGAGCAGTTCTTC. Its protein is CASSITATGSYNEQFF. Based on the CDR3 plus reference TRBV19 and TRBJ2-1, the full variable domain is DGGITQSPKYLFRKEGQNVTLSCEQNLNHDAMYWYRQDPGQGLRLIYYSQIVNDFQKGDIAEGYSVSREKKESFPLTVTSAQKNPTAFYLCASSITATGSYNEQFFGPGTRLTVL.

V is TRBV7-9 and J is TRBJ2-2; D uncertain. Germline V gene data show CDR1 as SEHNR and CDR2 as FQNEAQ (reference sequence). Trimming pared 5 bases from V and 6 bases from J, leaving 10 bases between. This CDR3 spans 13 amino acids. CDR3 nucleotides: TGTGCCAGCAGCCCCATCGCTTCCGGGGAGCTGTTTTTT. Amino acids: CASSPIASGELFF.

DNA for the CDR3: TGTGCCAGCAGCTTAGCAGGGGGCCACGAGCAGTACTTC. This translates into CASSLAGGHEQYF. This chain joins TRBV7-7 and TRBJ2-7, with 7 positions matching TRBD1. There are 13 residues in the CDR3. V gave up 0 bases and J gave up 5 bases; unmatched junction bases: 1. CDR1 is SSHAT and CDR2 is FNYEAQ in the germline V gene (reference sequence).

The chain has TRBV19 and TRBJ1-1; 7 bases fit TRBD1. Germline assignment: CDR1 LNHDA and CDR2 SQIVND (reference sequence). V lost 2 bases to trimming and J lost 4 bases; unmatched junction nucleotides: 10. This CDR3 has 16 amino acids. Here the CDR3 DNA reads TGTGCCAGTAGTATAAGCGCACAGGGGTTGGGCACTGAAGCTTTCTTT. As protein: CASSISAQGLGTEAFF.

The rearrangement uses TRBV27 and TRBJ2-7; TRBD1 or TRBD2 may be the D gene (6 bases each). Germline values: CDR1 MNHEY, CDR2 SMNVEV (reference sequence). The CDR3 runs to 15 residues. The V gene lost 3 bases and the J gene lost 6 bases, with 18 bases spanning the gap. CDR3 coding DNA: TGTGCCAGCAGTTTTATGGGGGGCCCTTCCCGCGAGCAGTACTTC. This gives the protein CASSFMGGPSREQYF.

The chain joins TRBV6-5 to TRBJ1-5; 7 nucleotides line up with TRBD1. There are 14 residues in the CDR3. Trimming removed 6 bases from V and 4 bases from J; junction bases left unmatched: 6. CDR1 is MNHEY, CDR2 SVGAGI, per germline. The CDR3 sequence is CASSLGQRNQPQHF. CDR3 DNA: TGTGCCAGCAGCCTGGGACAGCGTAATCAGCCCCAGCATTTT.

This chain uses TRBV4-1 with TRBJ1-3; D remains unclear. The V end lost 0 bases, the J end lost 0 bases, and 9 bases lay between the germline ends. Germline lookup yields CDR1 MGHRA and CDR2 YSYEKL. The CDR3 consists of 16 residues. CDR3 sequence (DNA): TGCGCCAGCAGCCAAGAAAAACTCTACTCTGGAAACACCATATATTTT. Protein: CASSQEKLYSGNTIYF.

The CDR3 nucleotides are TGTGCCAGCAGCGAGCAGGGACCCTACGAGCAGTACTTC. Translation gives CASSEQGPYEQYF. The gene calls are TRBV28 and TRBJ2-7; D assignment may be TRBD1 or TRBD2 (5 bases each). Looked up from germline, CDR1 is MDHEN and CDR2 is SYDVKM. The CDR3 sequence is 13 residues long. Trimming removed 6 bases from V and 2 bases from J, with 11 bases in between.

The genes are TRBV5-4 and TRBJ1-3; D possibly corresponds to TRBD1 (5 bases). CDR1 is SGHNT and CDR2 is YYREEE in the germline V gene (reference sequence). Trimming left V 4 bases short and J 0 bases short, with 14 bases between. CDR3 length: 16 amino acids. CDR3 nucleotides: TGTGCCAGCAGCCCACAGCCGGGGGTCTCTGGAAACACCATATATTTT. Residues: CASSPQPGVSGNTIYF.

This clone has more than one count but fewer than ten. The chain recombines TRBV7-9 with TRBJ2-2, with unresolved D. V lost 6 bases and J 6 bases, leaving 8 bases between the germline ends. The CDR3 runs to 12 residues. CDR1 is SEHNR and CDR2 is FQNEAQ in the germline V gene (reference sequence). The CDR3 here is CASSLKAGELFF. CDR3 bases: TGTGCCAGCAGTTTGAAGGCCGGGGAGCTGTTTTTT.

The CDR3 is CASSFLGSEQYF. The CDR3 nucleotides read TGTGCCAGCAGTTTTTTGGGAAGCGAGCAGTACTTC. This chain links TRBV27 with TRBJ2-7; D remains unclear. V was trimmed by 3 bases and J by 6 bases, leaving 9 bases between them. This CDR3 region has 12 residues. Germline V lookup: CDR1 MNHEY, CDR2 SMNVEV (reference sequence).

Details on this clone: The germline gene is not matched at one end of the junction; a read error may be the cause. This chain uses TRBV13 with TRBJ2-2, with D perhaps matching TRBD1 or TRBD2 (6 bases each). The CDR3 covers 14 residues. From germline, CDR1 is PRHDT and CDR2 FYEKMQ (reference sequence). The CDR3 sequence is CASSLGGTTGELFF. The CDR3 DNA reads as TGTGCCAGCAGTTTAGGAGGGACAACTGGGGAGCTGTTTTTT.

This chain joins TRBV27 and TRBJ2-5, with D hard to call. This CDR3 contains 13 residues. The V end lost 4 bases, the J end lost 0 bases, and 6 bases lay between the germline ends. Germline V gene sequence: CDR1 MNHEY, CDR2 SMNVEV (reference sequence). The CDR3: CASSYYYQETQYF. CDR3 DNA: TGTGCCAGCAGTTATTACTACCAAGAGACCCAGTACTTC.

This chain links TRBV5-8 with TRBJ1-5, with TRBD1 as a possible D gene (6 bases). V lost 0 bases, J lost 6 bases, and 13 bases lay in between. This CDR3 spans 15 amino acids. CDR1 and CDR2 from the germline V gene are SGHTS and YDEGEE. The DNA of the CDR3 is TGTGCCAGCAGCTTGGCCCAGGGGCGGCCTCAGCCCCAGCATTTT. This codes for CASSLAQGRPQPQHF.

In this sample, this clone turned up a few times. This chain uses TRBV14 with TRBJ1-2; the D is unclear. Germline loops: CDR1 SGHDN, CDR2 FVKESK. Trimming shortened V by 1 base and J by 2 bases, and 11 bases separated the two germline ends. The CDR3 length is 15 residues. CDR3 residues: CASSQVAYSNYGYTF. The CDR3 DNA reads TGTGCCAGCAGCCAAGTAGCTTACAGCAACTATGGCTACACCTTC.

In its sample, this clone was seen once. This chain joins TRBV29-1 and TRBJ2-1; 8 nucleotides agree with TRBD2. J gave up 4 bases and V 5 bases, and 7 bases lay outside the gene matches. The CDR3 totals 14 residues. The germline CDR1 and CDR2 sequences are SQVTM and ANQGSEA. DNA for the CDR3: TGCAGCGTTCTGGGGGAGCGGGGGTACAATGAGCAGTTCTTC. Translated, it gives CSVLGERGYNEQFF.

This chain joins TRBV9 and TRBJ2-7; TRBD1 matches at 10 bases. Trimming took 6 bases from V and 5 from J; bases not matched to a gene: 11. The CDR3 is made up of 15 amino acids. In germline, CDR1 is SGDLS, CDR2 YYNGEE. CDR3 DNA sequence: TGTGCCAGCACTTATAGGGGGGACAGGGGCGACGAGCAGTACTTC. Protein: CASTYRGDRGDEQYF. Full variable domain (outside the CDR3, taken from reference TRBV9 and TRBJ2-7): DSGVTQTPKHLITATGQRVTLRCSPRSGDLSVYWYQQSLDQGLQFLIQYYNGEERAKGNILERFSAQQFPDLHSELNLSSLELGDSALYFCASTYRGDRGDEQYFGPGTRLTVT.

The rearrangement uses TRBV5-6 and TRBJ1-4; D uncertain. CDR3 length: 14 residues. Germline loops: CDR1 SGHDT, CDR2 YYEEEE. V was trimmed by 1 base and J by 0 bases, leaving 4 bases between them. The CDR3 nucleotides read TGTGCCAGCAGCTTGCGACCAACTAATGAAAAACTGTTTTTT. Its translation: CASSLRPTNEKLFF.

The chain is built from TRBV15 and TRBJ1-4; D may be TRBD1 (5 bases). V was clipped by 0 bases and J by 4 bases, with 12 bases between them. CDR1 LNHNV and CDR2 YYDKDF come from the germline V gene (reference sequence). The CDR3 consists of 16 residues. The CDR3 DNA sequence: TGTGCCACCAGCAGAGAAAGAGGGACCGGTAATGAAAAACTGTTTTTT. As protein: CATSRERGTGNEKLFF.

The rearrangement joins TRBV6-1 to TRBJ2-7; D gene uncertain. With 0 bases removed from V and 3 bases from J, the gap between germline ends came to 12 bases. Germline V gene lookup returns CDR1 MNHNS and CDR2 SASEGT. CDR3 size: 15 residues. The CDR3 bases are TGTGCCAGCAGTGAAGCGGCGAATTCCATCTACGAGCAGTACTTC. Translating it yields CASSEAANSIYEQYF.

This clone was observed a handful of times. The chain uses TRBV29-1 and TRBJ1-1; D unresolved. In germline, CDR1 is SQVTM, CDR2 ANQGSEA. V lost 7 bases and J lost 1, with 13 bases in between. The CDR3 consists of 13 residues. The CDR3 region has the DNA TGCAGCGCGACACCAAAAAGGAACACTGAAGCTTTCTTT. Its protein is CSATPKRNTEAFF.

The chain combines TRBV7-9 with TRBJ2-7; D remains ambiguous. Looked up from germline, CDR1 is SEHNR and CDR2 is FQNEAQ (reference sequence). The ends were cut back, 2 bases at V and 0 bases at J, with 11 bases in the middle. CDR3 length: 15 amino acids. For the CDR3, the DNA is TGTGCCAGCAGCTTAAGTAAATTTGTCTCCTACGAGCAGTACTTC. This gives the protein CASSLSKFVSYEQYF.

V gene TRBV27 combines with J gene TRBJ2-5; D not certain. V was pared by 5 bases and J by 4 bases, with 20 bases between. The CDR3 length is 16 residues. Germline-derived CDR1 and CDR2 are MNHEY and SMNVEV (reference sequence). The CDR3 DNA is TGTGCCAGCAGTCACGTCGTGGGCCTCCTCGGAGAGACCCAGTACTTC. Its protein is CASSHVVGLLGETQYF.